This T cell receptor beta chain was profiled in a study of T-cell memory formation after mild COVID-19. The CDR3 is made up of 13 amino acids. CDR1 and CDR2 (germline): MNHEY, SVGAGI. V lost 6 bases to trimming and J lost 8 bases, with 16 bases between them. TCRdb redid the calling of the 5' RACE reads with MiXCR, one entry per CDR3 protein. Of about 100,000 distinct CDR3 sequences listed, about 15% were seen once; the top ten hold 39%. The sequencing input was PBMCs or a T cell subset sorted from them (not recorded which). This receptor was taken from a man between 18 and 29 years old who had mild COVID-19 (a few samples of this study predate the infection). Cell type and time point are not known. This chain links TRBV6-5 with TRBJ1-1; no clear D. The CDR3 DNA reads as TGTGCCAGCAGCAAAACCCCCGGGATGGAAGCTTTCTTT. Encoded protein: CASSKTPGMEAFF.